The 8 T cell receptor beta chains given below trace back to one sample, sequenced in a study of long-term antiretroviral therapy in people with HIV (dated by TCRdb to the early 2020s). The immunoSEQ hsTCRB v3.0 assay was used at survey level resolution for TRB variable region sequencing. TCRdb retrieved this table from immuneACCESS and kept in-frame rearrangements only. Not all clones are present; in checked studies, unresolved V genes account for under half, and no reason is known for the remainder. This sample holds 30,000 to 40,000 clones; around 75% were observed only once. The ten largest make up approximately 2.9% of the sample. The sample was unsorted PBMCs, taken 1.9 years after starting antiretroviral therapy. The receptor set was obtained from a man aged 18 to 35 with HIV.

J is TRBJ2-3 and V is TRBV7-3; TRBD1 is a possible D gene (5 bases). This CDR3 is built from 16 residues. The germline V gene has CDR1 SGHTA and CDR2 FQGTGA. The V gene lost 2 bases and the J gene lost 1 base, with 13 bases spanning the gap. The DNA for the CDR3 is TGTGCCAGCAGCTTAGGTACAGGATCCGGCACAGATACGCAGTATTTT. It encodes CASSLGTGSGTDTQYF.

This clone was detected once. CDR3 nucleotide sequence: TGCGCCAGCAGCTGGCAGGGAAATGCCTACAATGAGCAGTTCTTC. Translated: CASSWQGNAYNEQFF. The chain combines TRBV5-1 with TRBJ2-1; TRBD1 is a possible D gene (5 bases). The V and J ends lost 3 bases and 2 bases respectively, with 12 bases between them. The germline gives CDR1 SGHRS, CDR2 YFSETQ. This CDR3 region has 15 residues.

This rearrangement joins TRBV6-5 to TRBJ2-4; 8 bases fit TRBD2. V was pared by 6 bases and J by 5 bases, with 3 bases of the junction left unmatched. CDR3 length equals 13 residues. The germline gives CDR1 MNHEY, CDR2 SVGAGI. The chain's CDR3 is CASSTGGENIQYF. DNA for the CDR3: TGTGCCAGCAGCACCGGGGGGGAAAACATTCAGTACTTC.

This chain joins TRBV6-1 and TRBJ2-7; no firm D call. This CDR3 contains 14 residues. V lost 2 bases and J lost 4, with 12 bases in between. The germline CDR1 and CDR2 sequences are MNHNS and SASEGT. For the CDR3, the DNA is TGTGCCAGCAGTGAATACTCGATAAAATACGAGCAGTACTTC. This codes for CASSEYSIKYEQYF.

The V and J genes are TRBV29-1 and TRBJ2-5; the D call may be TRBD1 or TRBD2 (6 bases each). The CDR3 runs to 13 residues. The germline V gene has CDR1 SQVTM and CDR2 ANQGSEA. Trimming cost V 0 bases and J 4 bases, with 9 bases left between them. The CDR3 DNA sequence: TGCAGCGTTGAAGAAGGAGGGGGAGAGACCCAGTACTTC. It is translated as CSVEEGGGETQYF.

The J gene is TRBJ1-1, the V gene TRBV19; D is uncertain. CDR1 and CDR2 from the germline V gene are LNHDA and SQIVND (reference sequence). CDR3 length: 15 amino acids. Trimming pared 3 bases from V and 0 bases from J, leaving 11 bases between. The CDR3 DNA reads TGTGCCAGTAGTATGCAGTTCGGCATGAACACTGAAGCTTTCTTT. This sequence encodes CASSMQFGMNTEAFF.

This chain links TRBV5-1 with TRBJ1-2; 11 bases map to TRBD1. The CDR3 is made up of 15 amino acids. V lost 2 bases to trimming and J lost 8 bases; unmatched junction nucleotides: 8. Germline V gene sequence: CDR1 SGHRS, CDR2 YFSETQ. The CDR3 loop reads CASSLRTGGAEGYTF. The CDR3 DNA sequence: TGCGCCAGCAGCTTAAGGACAGGGGGCGCAGAAGGCTACACCTTC.

This chain links TRBV5-1 with TRBJ2-1, with 9 bases fitting TRBD1. CDR3 length: 15 residues. V trimming: 3 bases; J trimming: 10 bases; junction bases outside the gene matches: 11. Germline values: CDR1 SGHRS, CDR2 YFSETQ. The DNA for the CDR3 is TGCGCCAGCAGCTCTTCGGGACAGGGACAGGAGGAGCAGTTCTTC. Translation gives CASSSSGQGQEEQFF.